This entry describes one T cell receptor beta chain. As yet, its antigen is unknown. The CDR3 consists of 14 residues. The ends lost 0 bases at V and 2 bases at J; junction bases unmatched: 1. CDR1 and CDR2 from the germline V gene are GTSNPN and SVGIG (reference sequence). This record comes from a study of T cells in Graves' hyperthyroidism and ophthalmopathy. Overall study context: Peripheral blood sampling occurred at initial diagnosis, before any treatment. Whole-study findings and limits: Within blood appeared most thyroid clonotypes that had expanded above 0.001. Ophthalmopathy prediction by the model preceded onset by a median about 6.8 months.

RNA transcripts gave rise to amplified TCR beta CDR3 regions. An initial round of RT-PCR targeting the TCR CDR3 relied on the HTBI primer set. TCRdb fed the multiplex PCR reads into MiXCR, producing one record per CDR3 protein. The data contain some 760,000 distinct CDR3 sequences, 14% of them singletons. Hyperthyroidism of Graves' type that showed no ophthalmopathy progression within 18 months was stable. V and J are TRBV30 and TRBJ2-1, with 7 bases fitting TRBD2. Material: blood. This receptor was identified in a woman between 18 and 29 years old with Graves' hyperthyroidism. The CDR3 DNA is TGTGCCTGGAGTGTACGGGGGGCCTACAATGAGCAGTTCTTC. Translation gives CAWSVRGAYNEQFF.